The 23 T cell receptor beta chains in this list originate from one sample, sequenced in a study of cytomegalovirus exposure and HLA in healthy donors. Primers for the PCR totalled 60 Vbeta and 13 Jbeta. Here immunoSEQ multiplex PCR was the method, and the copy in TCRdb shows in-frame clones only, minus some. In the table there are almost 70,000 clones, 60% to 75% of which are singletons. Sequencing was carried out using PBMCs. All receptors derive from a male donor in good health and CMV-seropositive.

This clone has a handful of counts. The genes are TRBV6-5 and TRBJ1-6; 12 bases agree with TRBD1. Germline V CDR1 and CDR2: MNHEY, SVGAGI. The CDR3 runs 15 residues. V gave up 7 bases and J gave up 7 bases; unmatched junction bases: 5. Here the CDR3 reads CASKKGQGANSPLHF. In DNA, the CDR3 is TGTGCCAGCAAGAAGGGACAGGGGGCCAATTCACCCCTCCACTTT.

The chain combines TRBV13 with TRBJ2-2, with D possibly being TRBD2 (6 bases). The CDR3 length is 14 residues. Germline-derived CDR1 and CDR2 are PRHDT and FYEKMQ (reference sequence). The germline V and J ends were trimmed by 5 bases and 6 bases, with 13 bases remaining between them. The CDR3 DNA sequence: TGTGCCAGCAGCCCCCGGGACTGGGCCGGGGAGCTGTTTTTT. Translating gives CASSPRDWAGELFF.

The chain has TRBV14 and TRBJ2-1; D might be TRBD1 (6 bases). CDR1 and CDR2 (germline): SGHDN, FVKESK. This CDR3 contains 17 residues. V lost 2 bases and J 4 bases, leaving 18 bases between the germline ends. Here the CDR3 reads CASSQISLRDIYNEQFF. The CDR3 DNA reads TGTGCCAGCAGCCAAATAAGCCTCCGGGACATATACAATGAGCAGTTCTTC.

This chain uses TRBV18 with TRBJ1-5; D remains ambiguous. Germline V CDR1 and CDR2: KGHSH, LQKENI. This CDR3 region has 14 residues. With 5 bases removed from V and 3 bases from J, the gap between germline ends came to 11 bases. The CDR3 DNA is TGTGCCAGCTCATTCTCGGGGTCCAATCAGCCCCAGCATTTT. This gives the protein CASSFSGSNQPQHF.

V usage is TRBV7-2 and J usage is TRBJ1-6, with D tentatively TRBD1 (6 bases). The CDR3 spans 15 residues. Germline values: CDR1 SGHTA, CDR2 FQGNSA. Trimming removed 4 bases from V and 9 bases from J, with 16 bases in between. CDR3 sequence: CASSSQTGTVSPLHF. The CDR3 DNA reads TGTGCCAGCAGCTCTCAAACAGGGACGGTTTCACCCCTCCACTTT.

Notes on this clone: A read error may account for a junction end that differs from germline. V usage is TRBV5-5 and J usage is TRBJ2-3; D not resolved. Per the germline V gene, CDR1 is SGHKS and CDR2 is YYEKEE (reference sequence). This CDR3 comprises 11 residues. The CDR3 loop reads CASSSGDRQYF. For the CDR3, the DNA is TGTGCCAGCAGCTCGGGTGATAGGCAGTATTTT.

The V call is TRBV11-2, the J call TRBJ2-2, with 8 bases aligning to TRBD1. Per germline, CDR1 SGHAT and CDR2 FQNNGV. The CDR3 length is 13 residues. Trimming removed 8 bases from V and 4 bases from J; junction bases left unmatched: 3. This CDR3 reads CASWTGFTGELFF. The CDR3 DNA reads TGTGCCAGCTGGACAGGGTTCACCGGGGAGCTGTTTTTT. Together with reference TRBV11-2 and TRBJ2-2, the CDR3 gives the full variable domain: EAGVAQSPRYKIIEKRQSVAFWCNPISGHATLYWYQQILGQGPKLLIQFQNNGVVDDSQLPKDRFSAERLKGVDSTLKIQPAKLEDSAVYLCASWTGFTGELFFGEGSRLTVL.

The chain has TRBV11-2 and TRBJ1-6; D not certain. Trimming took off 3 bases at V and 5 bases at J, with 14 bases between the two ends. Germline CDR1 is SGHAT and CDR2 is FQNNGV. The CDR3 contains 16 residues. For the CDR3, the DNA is TGTGCCAGCAGCTTCCATACCGGGTTGGATAATTCACCCCTCCACTTT. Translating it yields CASSFHTGLDNSPLHF.

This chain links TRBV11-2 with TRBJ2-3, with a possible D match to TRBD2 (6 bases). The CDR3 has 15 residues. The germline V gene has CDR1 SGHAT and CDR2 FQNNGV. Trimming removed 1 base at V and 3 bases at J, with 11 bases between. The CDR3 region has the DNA TGTGCCAGCAGCTTAGGTTCTAGCGAGACAGATACGCAGTATTTT. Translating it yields CASSLGSSETDTQYF.

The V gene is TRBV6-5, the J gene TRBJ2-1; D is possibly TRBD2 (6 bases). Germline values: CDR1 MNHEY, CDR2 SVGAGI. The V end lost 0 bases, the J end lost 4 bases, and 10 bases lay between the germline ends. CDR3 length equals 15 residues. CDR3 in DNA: TGTGCCAGCAGTTACTCGCGGGGCCGATACAATGAGCAGTTCTTC. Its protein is CASSYSRGRYNEQFF.

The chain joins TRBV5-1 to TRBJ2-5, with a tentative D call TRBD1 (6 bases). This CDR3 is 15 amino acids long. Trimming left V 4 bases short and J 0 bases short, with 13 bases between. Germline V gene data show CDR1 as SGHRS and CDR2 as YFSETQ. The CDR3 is CASSQGHEYQETQYF. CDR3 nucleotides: TGCGCCAGCAGCCAGGGACACGAGTACCAAGAGACCCAGTACTTC.

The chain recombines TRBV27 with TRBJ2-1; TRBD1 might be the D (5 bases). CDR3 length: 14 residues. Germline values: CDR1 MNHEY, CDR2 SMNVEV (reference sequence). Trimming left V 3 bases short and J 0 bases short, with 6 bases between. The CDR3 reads CASSLQGSYNEQFF. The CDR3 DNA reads TGTGCCAGCAGTTTGCAGGGCTCCTACAATGAGCAGTTCTTC.

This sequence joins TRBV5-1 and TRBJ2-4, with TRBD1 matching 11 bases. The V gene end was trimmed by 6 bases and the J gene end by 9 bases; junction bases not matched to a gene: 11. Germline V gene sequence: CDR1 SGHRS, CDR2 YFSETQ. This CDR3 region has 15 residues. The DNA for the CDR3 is TGCGCCAGCAACCAAAGTCCGGGACAGGGGGGCATTCAGTACTTC. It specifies CASNQSPGQGGIQYF.

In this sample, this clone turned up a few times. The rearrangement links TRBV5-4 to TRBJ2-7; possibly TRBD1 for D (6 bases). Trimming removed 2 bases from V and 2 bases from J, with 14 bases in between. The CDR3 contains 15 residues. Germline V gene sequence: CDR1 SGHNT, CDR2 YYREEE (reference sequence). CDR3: CASSFSRGKTYEQYF. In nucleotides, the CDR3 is TGTGCCAGCAGCTTTAGCAGGGGCAAGACCTACGAGCAGTACTTC.

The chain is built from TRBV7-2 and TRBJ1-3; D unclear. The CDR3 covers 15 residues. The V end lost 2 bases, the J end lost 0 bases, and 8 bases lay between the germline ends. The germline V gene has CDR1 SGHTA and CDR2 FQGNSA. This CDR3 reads CASSLRRDSGNTIYF. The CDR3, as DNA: TGTGCCAGCAGCTTACGGAGGGACTCTGGAAACACCATATATTTT.

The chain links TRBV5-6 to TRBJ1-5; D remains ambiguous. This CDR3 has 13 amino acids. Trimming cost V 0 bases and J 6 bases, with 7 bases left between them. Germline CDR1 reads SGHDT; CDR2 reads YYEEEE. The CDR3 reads CASSLGGGQPQHF. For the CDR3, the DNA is TGTGCCAGCAGCTTGGGTGGCGGTCAGCCCCAGCATTTT.

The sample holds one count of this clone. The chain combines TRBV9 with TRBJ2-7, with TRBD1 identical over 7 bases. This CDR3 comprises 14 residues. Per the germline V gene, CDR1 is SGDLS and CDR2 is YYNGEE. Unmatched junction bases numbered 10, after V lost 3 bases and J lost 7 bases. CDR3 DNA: TGTGCCAGCAGCGCCAGACAGGGCCGGACAGAGCAGTACTTC. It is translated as CASSARQGRTEQYF.

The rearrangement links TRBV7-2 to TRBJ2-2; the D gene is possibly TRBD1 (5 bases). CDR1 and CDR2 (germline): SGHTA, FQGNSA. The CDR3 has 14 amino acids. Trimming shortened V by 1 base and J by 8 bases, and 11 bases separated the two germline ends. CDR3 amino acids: CASSLGGDEGELFF. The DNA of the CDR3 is TGTGCCAGCAGCTTAGGGGGCGACGAAGGGGAGCTGTTTTTT.

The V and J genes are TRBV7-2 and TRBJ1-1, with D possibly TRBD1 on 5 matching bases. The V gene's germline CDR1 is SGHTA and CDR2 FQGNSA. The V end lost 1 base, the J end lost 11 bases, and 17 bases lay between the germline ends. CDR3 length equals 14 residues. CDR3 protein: CASSLEAGRMGAFF. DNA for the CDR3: TGTGCCAGCAGCTTAGAAGCGGGGCGCATGGGTGCTTTCTTT.

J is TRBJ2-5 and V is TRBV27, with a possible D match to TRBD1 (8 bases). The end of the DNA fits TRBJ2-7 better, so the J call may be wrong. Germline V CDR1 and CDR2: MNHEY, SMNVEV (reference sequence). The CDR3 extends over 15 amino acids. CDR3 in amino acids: CASSLGTGGAYEQYF. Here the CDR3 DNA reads TGTGCCAGCAGTTTAGGAACAGGGGGGGCCTACGAGCAGTACTTC.

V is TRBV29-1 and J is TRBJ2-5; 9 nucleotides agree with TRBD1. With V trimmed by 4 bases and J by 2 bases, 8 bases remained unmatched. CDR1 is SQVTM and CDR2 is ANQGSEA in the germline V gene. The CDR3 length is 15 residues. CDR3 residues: CSVGTPTGGQETQYF. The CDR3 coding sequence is TGCAGCGTTGGGACCCCGACAGGGGGGCAAGAGACCCAGTACTTC. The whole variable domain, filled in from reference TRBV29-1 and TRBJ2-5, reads SAVISQKPSRDICQRGTSLTIQCQVDSQVTMMFWYRQQPGQSLTLIATANQGSEATYESGFVIDKFPISRPNLTFSTLTVSNMSPEDSSIYLCSVGTPTGGQETQYFGPGTRLLVL.

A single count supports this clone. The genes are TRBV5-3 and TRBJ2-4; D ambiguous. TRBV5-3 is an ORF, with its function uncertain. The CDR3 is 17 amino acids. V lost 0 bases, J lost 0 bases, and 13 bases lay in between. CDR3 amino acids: CARSLAGGYLAKNIQYF. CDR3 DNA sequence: TGTGCCAGAAGCTTGGCCGGCGGCTATTTAGCCAAAAACATTCAGTACTTC.

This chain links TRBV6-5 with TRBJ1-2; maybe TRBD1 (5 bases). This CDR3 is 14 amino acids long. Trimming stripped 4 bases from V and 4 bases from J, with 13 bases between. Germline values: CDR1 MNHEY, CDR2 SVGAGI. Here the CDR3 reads CASSSGQGPYGYTF. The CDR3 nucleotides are TGTGCCAGCAGTTCCGGACAAGGACCCTATGGCTACACCTTC.